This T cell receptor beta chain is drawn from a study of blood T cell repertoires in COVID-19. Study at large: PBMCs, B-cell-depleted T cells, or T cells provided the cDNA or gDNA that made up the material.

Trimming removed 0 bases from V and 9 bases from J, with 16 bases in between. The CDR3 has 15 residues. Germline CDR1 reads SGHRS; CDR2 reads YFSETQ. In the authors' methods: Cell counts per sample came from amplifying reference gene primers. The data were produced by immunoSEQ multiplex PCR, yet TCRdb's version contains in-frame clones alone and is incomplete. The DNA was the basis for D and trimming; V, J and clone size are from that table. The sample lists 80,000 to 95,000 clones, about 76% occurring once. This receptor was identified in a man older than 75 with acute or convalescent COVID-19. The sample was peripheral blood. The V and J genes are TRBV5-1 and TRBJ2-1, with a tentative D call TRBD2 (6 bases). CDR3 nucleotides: TGCGCCAGCAGCTTGGCCGAAATTAGCGGAACTGAGCAGTTCTTC. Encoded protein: CASSLAEISGTEQFF.